Below, 27 T cell receptor beta chains from the same sample are listed, as sequenced in a study of blood T cell repertoires in COVID-19. Method: immunoSEQ multiplex PCR; TCRdb's copy keeps in-frame clones and lacks some. Of under 200,000 clones in the sample, around nine tenths were seen once. Sequenced material: peripheral blood. The receptors come from a man aged 70 or older with acute or convalescent COVID-19.

This chain connects TRBV24-1 to TRBJ1-5; TRBD1 is a possible D gene (5 bases). V lost 2 bases and J 6 bases, leaving 16 bases between the germline ends. CDR1 and CDR2 (germline): KGHDR, SFDVKD. The CDR3 has 16 residues. CDR3 loop: CATSDSSGARGQPQHF. The CDR3 nucleotides read TGTGCCACCAGTGATTCCTCTGGGGCGCGAGGTCAGCCCCAGCATTTT.

The chain links TRBV6-6 to TRBJ1-5; 10 bases line up with TRBD1. Germline assignment: CDR1 MNHNY and CDR2 SVGAGI (reference sequence). The trim removed 6 bases at V and 7 bases at J, leaving 9 bases unmatched. This CDR3 is 15 amino acids long. CDR3 amino acids: CASRPPGTGEQPQHF. CDR3 nucleotide sequence: TGTGCCAGCAGGCCCCCCGGGACAGGGGAACAGCCCCAGCATTTT.

This clone has at least ten counts. The chain recombines TRBV6-4 with TRBJ2-3; 12 nucleotides match TRBD2. V lost 4 bases, J lost 3 bases, and 2 bases stayed unmatched. The CDR3 has 15 residues. CDR1 is MRHNA, CDR2 SNTAGT, per germline. CDR3 protein: CASSATSGSTDTQYF. The CDR3 nucleotides are TGTGCCAGCAGTGCGACTAGCGGGAGTACAGATACGCAGTATTTT.

This clone was seen only a few times. V usage is TRBV4-1 and J usage is TRBJ2-5; D is perhaps TRBD2 (6 bases). Germline loops: CDR1 MGHRA, CDR2 YSYEKL. The V and J ends lost 1 base and 3 bases respectively, with 15 bases between them. CDR3 length: 16 amino acids. CDR3 sequence reads: CASSQVLLPGEETQYF. The DNA of the CDR3 is TGCGCCAGCAGCCAAGTACTTCTACCGGGAGAAGAGACCCAGTACTTC.

V and J are TRBV6-6 and TRBJ1-1; D is ambiguous. Trimming took off 2 bases at V and 5 bases at J, with 3 bases between the two ends. Germline CDR1 reads MNHNY; CDR2 reads SVGAGI (reference sequence). The CDR3 sequence is 11 residues long. CDR3 amino acids: CASSYQTEAFF. CDR3 DNA: TGTGCCAGCAGTTACCAGACTGAAGCTTTCTTT.

The chain joins TRBV5-5 to TRBJ1-4; D is undetermined. Trimming removed 5 bases at V and 0 bases at J, with 17 bases between. There are 17 residues in the CDR3. Germline CDR1 SGHKS, CDR2 YYEKEE (reference sequence). CDR3 sequence: CASSGEGSISTNEKLFF. Here the CDR3 DNA reads TGTGCCAGCAGTGGGGAGGGTTCGATCTCAACTAATGAAAAACTGTTTTTT.

The CDR3 is CASSWDSDQPQHF. In DNA form, the CDR3 reads TGTGCCAGCAGCTGGGACAGCGATCAGCCCCAGCATTTT. The V gene is TRBV11-1, the J gene TRBJ1-5; 7 nucleotides align to TRBD1. CDR1 and CDR2 from the germline V gene are SGHAT and FQDESV (reference sequence). The CDR3 length is 13 residues. The trim removed 4 bases at V and 5 bases at J, leaving 2 bases unmatched.

The rearrangement links TRBV7-9 to TRBJ1-2; possibly TRBD1 for D (5 bases). Trimming took off 5 bases at V and 4 bases at J, with 11 bases between the two ends. The CDR3 sequence is 13 residues long. The germline V gene has CDR1 SEHNR and CDR2 FQNEAQ (reference sequence). CDR3 region: CASSLDSTYGYTF. In nucleotides, the CDR3 is TGTGCCAGCAGCCTTGACAGCACCTATGGCTACACCTTC.

This sequence joins TRBV28 and TRBJ1-3; 8 bases fit TRBD1. From germline, CDR1 is MDHEN and CDR2 SYDVKM. V dropped 6 bases and J dropped 1; count of bases not matched to a gene: 5. The CDR3 spans 15 residues. This CDR3 is CASSPWTGSGNTIYF. CDR3 DNA sequence: TGTGCCAGCAGCCCCTGGACAGGGTCTGGAAACACCATATATTTT. The full variable domain, its missing parts supplied by reference TRBV28 and TRBJ1-3, is DVKVTQSSRYLVKRTGEKVFLECVQDMDHENMFWYRQDPGLGLRLIYFSYDVKMKEKGDIPEGYSVSREKKERFSLILESASTNQTSMYLCASSPWTGSGNTIYFGEGSWLTVV.

The V gene is TRBV27, the J gene TRBJ2-7; possible D gene TRBD1, 5 bases. Germline V lookup: CDR1 MNHEY, CDR2 SMNVEV (reference sequence). This CDR3 is 14 amino acids long. V lost 6 bases, J lost 2 bases, and 14 bases lay in between. The CDR3: CASRPDSKPYEQYF. In nucleotides, the CDR3 is TGTGCCAGCAGGCCCGACAGTAAACCCTACGAGCAGTACTTC.

The rearrangement joins TRBV28 to TRBJ2-2, with 7 bases identical to TRBD1. Germline CDR1 is MDHEN and CDR2 is SYDVKM. The V segment lost 6 bases and the J segment 7 bases; nucleotides outside the gene matches: 5. There are 13 residues in the CDR3. CDR3: CASRRGTVGELFF. CDR3 DNA: TGTGCCAGCAGACGTGGGACAGTCGGGGAGCTGTTTTTT.

V gene TRBV18 combines with J gene TRBJ1-5, with TRBD1 identical over 8 bases. The ends lost 1 base at V and 1 base at J; junction bases unmatched: 0. This CDR3 has 15 amino acids. Germline V gives CDR1 KGHSH, CDR2 LQKENI. CDR3 region: CASSPRTGSNQPQHF. DNA for the CDR3: TGTGCCAGCTCACCACGGACAGGGAGCAATCAGCCCCAGCATTTT. The variable domain in full, with the rest retrieved from reference TRBV18 and TRBJ1-5, is NAGVMQNPRHLVRRRGQEARLRCSPMKGHSHVYWYRQLPEEGLKFMVYLQKENIIDESGMPKERFSAEFPKEGPSILRIQQVVRGDSAAYFCASSPRTGSNQPQHFGDGTRLSIL.

This rearrangement joins TRBV6-1 to TRBJ2-7; D is unresolved. The CDR3 length is 14 residues. Germline CDR1 reads MNHNS; CDR2 reads SASEGT. V lost 1 base to trimming and J lost 6 bases, with 13 bases between them. CDR3 DNA sequence: TGTGCCAGCAGTGAAGACCTATACCCGAGCGAGCAGTACTTC. It specifies CASSEDLYPSEQYF.

The chain uses TRBV19 and TRBJ2-2; D call uncertain. Germline V lookup: CDR1 LNHDA, CDR2 SQIVND (reference sequence). There are 15 residues in the CDR3. V was cut by 4 bases and J by 0 bases, with 9 bases left in between. This CDR3 is CASSSRNANTGELFF. In nucleotides, the CDR3 is TGTGCCAGTAGTAGCAGAAACGCGAACACCGGGGAGCTGTTTTTT.

CDR3 coding DNA: TGCGCCAGCAGCTTGGCAAGGACAGGGGACCTCACAGATACGCAGTATTTT. Protein: CASSLARTGDLTDTQYF. This chain uses TRBV5-1 with TRBJ2-3; 9 bases line up with TRBD1. The germline CDR1 and CDR2 sequences are SGHRS and YFSETQ. Trimming took 0 bases from V and 2 from J; bases not matched to a gene: 7. This CDR3 comprises 17 residues.

The rearrangement uses TRBV20-1 and TRBJ1-2; 8 nucleotides align to TRBD1. This CDR3 has 11 residues. CDR1 is DFQATT, CDR2 SNEGSKA, per germline (reference sequence). CDR3 in amino acids: CRGDRPIGYTF. DNA for the CDR3: TGCAGGGGGGACAGGCCTATTGGCTACACCTTC.

The CDR3 loop reads CASSLVGQANTGELFF. The CDR3 bases are TGCGCCAGCAGCTTAGTGGGGCAGGCGAACACCGGGGAGCTGTTTTTT. The gene calls are TRBV5-1 and TRBJ2-2, with D tentatively TRBD1 (5 bases). Trimming cost V 2 bases and J 0 bases, with 11 bases left between them. The length of the CDR3 is 16 residues. Germline-derived CDR1 and CDR2 are SGHRS and YFSETQ.

This clone showed up just once. The V gene is TRBV4-3, the J gene TRBJ2-3; TRBD1 might be the D (5 bases). Trimming left V 2 bases short and J 4 bases short, with 7 bases between. The CDR3 loop spans 13 amino acids. Germline V lookup: CDR1 LGHNA, CDR2 YSLEER. CDR3 coding DNA: TGCGCCAGCAGCCAAAGGGGCGCAGATACGCAGTATTTT. This codes for CASSQRGADTQYF.

The V gene is TRBV9, the J gene TRBJ2-3; 12 bases agree with TRBD2. The CDR3 has 19 residues. Germline trimming cut 0 bases from V and 0 bases from J; bases unmatched to any gene: 8. The germline V gene encodes CDR1 SGDLS and CDR2 YYNGEE. CDR3 DNA sequence: TGTGCCAGCAGCGTAGGGGGTTACGGACTAGCGGGGAGCACAGATACGCAGTATTTT. Translating gives CASSVGGYGLAGSTDTQYF.

This chain uses TRBV15 with TRBJ2-2, with D possibly matching TRBD2 (7 bases). Germline V gives CDR1 LNHNV, CDR2 YYDKDF (reference sequence). V lost 6 bases, J lost 4 bases, and 21 bases lay in between. CDR3 length: 17 residues. The CDR3 sequence: CATREPRGGRGTGELFF. The DNA for the CDR3 is TGTGCCACCAGAGAACCCAGGGGAGGGCGGGGCACCGGGGAGCTGTTTTTT.

The DNA for the CDR3 is TGTGCGGGCCCTACCGGGGGGCCTTTCAACTGGACTAACTATGGCTACACCTTC. As protein: CAGPTGGPFNWTNYGYTF. This chain joins TRBV5-8 and TRBJ1-2; D is possibly TRBD1 (6 bases). Germline CDR1 and CDR2: SGHTS and YDEGEE. The CDR3 runs 18 residues. The variable domain in full, with the rest retrieved from reference TRBV5-8 and TRBJ1-2, is EAGVTQSPTHLIKTRGQQATLRCSPISGHTSVYWYQQALGLGLQFLLWYDEGEERNRGNFPPRFSGRQFPNYSSELNVNALELEDSALYLCAGPTGGPFNWTNYGYTFGSGTRLTVV.

This chain links TRBV24-1 with TRBJ2-1; 8 bases map to TRBD2. The length of the CDR3 is 15 residues. Germline CDR1 is KGHDR and CDR2 is SFDVKD. V shed 1 base, J shed 5 bases, and the junction held 3 bases outside the gene matches. The CDR3: CATSDFKREHNEQFF. The CDR3 nucleotides are TGTGCCACCAGTGATTTTAAGCGGGAGCACAATGAGCAGTTCTTC.

The rearrangement joins TRBV19 to TRBJ1-4; unclear D gene. CDR1 is LNHDA, CDR2 SQIVND, per germline (reference sequence). V lost 3 bases, J lost 0 bases, and 8 bases lay in between. The CDR3 loop spans 15 amino acids. This CDR3 is CASSIQYTTNEKLFF. CDR3 nucleotides: TGTGCCAGTAGTATCCAGTACACAACTAATGAAAAACTGTTTTTT.

The chain employs TRBV3-1 (or the pseudogene TRBV3-2) and TRBJ1-2; D unresolved. The germline V gene has CDR1 LGHDT and CDR2 YNNKEL (reference sequence). Trimming pared 1 base from V and 0 bases from J, leaving 12 bases between. The CDR3 is 16 amino acids. CDR3 DNA sequence: TGTGCCAGCAGCCAAGTAGGGAGCCTTTCTAACTATGGCTACACCTTC. This codes for CASSQVGSLSNYGYTF.

The J gene is TRBJ2-4, the V gene TRBV5-1; TRBD1 matches 7 bases. CDR1 SGHRS and CDR2 YFSETQ come from the germline V gene. The CDR3 length is 15 residues. Unmatched junction bases numbered 3, after V lost 2 bases and J lost 1 base. CDR3 DNA: TGCGCCAGCAGCTTCGCGACAGGGGCCAAAAACATTCAGTACTTC. Protein: CASSFATGAKNIQYF.

This clone was recorded only once. The rearrangement links TRBV29-1 to TRBJ2-2; D perhaps matches TRBD2 (6 bases). The CDR3 is 13 amino acids. V was cut by 5 bases and J by 6 bases, with 13 bases left in between. CDR1 is SQVTM and CDR2 is ANQGSEA in the germline V gene. DNA of the CDR3: TGCAGCGTTCGGCGGGGAGGACCCGGGGAGCTGTTTTTT. Its translation is CSVRRGGPGELFF.

V usage is TRBV7-2 and J usage is TRBJ1-2; D is perhaps TRBD1 (5 bases). CDR1 SGHTA and CDR2 FQGNSA come from the germline V gene. The CDR3 sequence is 14 residues long. V was shortened by 4 bases and J by 5 bases, with 14 bases between the two germline ends. For the CDR3, the DNA is TGTGCCAGCAGCTCCCCAGGGTCGAGTTATGGCTACACCTTC. It specifies CASSSPGSSYGYTF.